Below, 10 T cell receptor beta chains from the same sample are listed, as sequenced in a study of blood T cell repertoires in COVID-19. Clones were sequenced by immunoSEQ multiplex PCR, and TCRdb holds only the in-frame ones, with some missing. The data show some 270,000 clones, about 90% seen once. The source material was peripheral blood. Receptor source: a woman aged 55-69 years with COVID-19, enrolled during active disease.

CDR3 DNA sequence: TGTGCCAGCACCCCCCCCGATAGGAGGAACACTGAAGCTTTCTTT. This translates into CASTPPDRRNTEAFF. This sequence joins TRBV5-6 and TRBJ1-1; unclear D gene. V lost 6 bases and J 1 base, leaving 16 bases between the germline ends. Germline V CDR1 and CDR2: SGHDT, YYEEEE. This CDR3 is built from 15 residues.

The table lists this clone with a count of one. The V and J genes are TRBV7-9 and TRBJ2-7; D perhaps matches TRBD1 (7 bases). Germline lookup yields CDR1 SEHNR and CDR2 FQNEAQ (reference sequence). This CDR3 has 16 residues. Trimming removed 9 bases from V and 0 bases from J, with 21 bases in between. The chain's CDR3 is CASNFRGDPSSYEQYF. The DNA of the CDR3 is TGTGCCAGTAACTTCAGGGGGGACCCCAGCTCCTACGAGCAGTACTTC. The variable domain in full, with the rest retrieved from reference TRBV7-9 and TRBJ2-7, is DTGVSQNPRHKITKRGQNVTFRCDPISEHNRLYWYRQTLGQGPEFLTYFQNEAQLEKSRLLSDRFSAERPKGSFSTLEIQRTEQGDSAMYLCASNFRGDPSSYEQYFGPGTRLTVT.

The V gene is TRBV15, the J gene TRBJ1-2; perhaps TRBD1 as D (5 bases). Trimming stripped 2 bases from V and 4 bases from J, with 14 bases between. The germline gives CDR1 LNHNV, CDR2 YYDKDF (reference sequence). This CDR3 comprises 15 residues. CDR3 sequence (DNA): TGTGCCACCAGCAGATCGGACACGGTAATCTATGGCTACACCTTC. It codes for CATSRSDTVIYGYTF.

The gene calls are TRBV7-2 and TRBJ2-1, with D possibly being TRBD1 (5 bases). Looked up from germline, CDR1 is SGHTA and CDR2 is FQGNSA. The CDR3 is made up of 14 amino acids. Trimming left V 5 bases short and J 13 bases short, with 21 bases between. In DNA form, the CDR3 reads TGTGCCAGCAGCCCCCCAGGGTTGCGGAGTGTACAGTTCTTC. Translating it yields CASSPPGLRSVQFF.

The gene calls are TRBV7-2 and TRBJ2-1; D perhaps matches TRBD2 (6 bases). The CDR3 contains 14 residues. The V and J ends lost 5 bases and 8 bases respectively, with 16 bases between them. Germline values: CDR1 SGHTA, CDR2 FQGNSA. CDR3 sequence reads: CASSPPGGRHEQFF. DNA of the CDR3: TGTGCCAGCAGCCCCCCCGGGGGAAGACATGAGCAGTTCTTC. Supplemented by reference TRBV7-2 and TRBJ2-1, the full variable domain reads GAGVSQSPSNKVTEKGKDVELRCDPISGHTALYWYRQSLGQGLEFLIYFQGNSAPDKSGLPSDRFSAERTGGSVSTLTIQRTQQEDSAVYLCASSPPGGRHEQFFGPGTRLTVL.

On this clone itself: The junction departs from germline at one end; a sequencing error may be responsible. V usage is TRBV19 and J usage is TRBJ1-2; no definite D call. CDR3 length: 11 amino acids. In germline, CDR1 is LNHDA, CDR2 SQIVND (reference sequence). The DNA for the CDR3 is TGCGCCGCGGGCAGTCGCTATGGCTACACCTTC. Translating gives CAAGSRYGYTF.

This sequence joins TRBV5-1 and TRBJ2-7, with D maybe TRBD1 (6 bases). Per the germline V gene, CDR1 is SGHRS and CDR2 is YFSETQ. This CDR3 is built from 16 residues. V was clipped by 2 bases and J by 0 bases, with 15 bases between them. Here the CDR3 DNA reads TGCGCCAGCAGCTTCGAGGGACAACGTTACTCCTACGAGCAGTACTTC. It encodes CASSFEGQRYSYEQYF.

This chain connects TRBV4-3 to TRBJ1-2; D gene ambiguous. This CDR3 contains 13 residues. V lost 1 base and J lost 6, with 9 bases in between. Germline V gene sequence: CDR1 LGHNA, CDR2 YSLEER. The CDR3: CASSQVGSDGYTF. Here the CDR3 DNA reads TGCGCCAGCAGCCAAGTGGGGAGCGATGGCTACACCTTC.

The V call is TRBV29-1, the J call TRBJ2-1, with unresolved D. Germline assignment: CDR1 SQVTM and CDR2 ANQGSEA. With 8 bases removed from V and 0 bases from J, the gap between germline ends came to 17 bases. CDR3 size: 15 residues. This chain's CDR3 is CSYRGSLHSYNEQFF. The CDR3, as DNA: TGCAGCTATCGCGGCAGCCTCCACTCCTACAATGAGCAGTTCTTC.

The V and J genes are TRBV6-5 and TRBJ1-5, with D uncertain. The germline V gene has CDR1 MNHEY and CDR2 SVGAGI. V shed 2 bases and J shed 0 bases, with 8 bases lying between them. There are 15 residues in the CDR3. Here the CDR3 DNA reads TGTGCCAGCAGTTACCGGGGATATAGCAATCAGCCCCAGCATTTT. It specifies CASSYRGYSNQPQHF.